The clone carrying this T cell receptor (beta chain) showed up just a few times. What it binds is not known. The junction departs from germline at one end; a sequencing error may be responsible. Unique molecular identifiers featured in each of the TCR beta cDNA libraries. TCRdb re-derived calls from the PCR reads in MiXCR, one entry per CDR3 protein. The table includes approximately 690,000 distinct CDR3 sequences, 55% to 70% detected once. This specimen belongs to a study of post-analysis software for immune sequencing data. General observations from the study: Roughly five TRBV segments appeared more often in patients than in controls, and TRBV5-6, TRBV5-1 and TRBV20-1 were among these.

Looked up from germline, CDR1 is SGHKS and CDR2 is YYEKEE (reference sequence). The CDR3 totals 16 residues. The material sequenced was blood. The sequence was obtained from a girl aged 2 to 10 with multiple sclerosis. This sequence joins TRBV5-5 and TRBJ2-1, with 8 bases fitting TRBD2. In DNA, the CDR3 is TGCGCCAGCAGCTTGGGGGTCAGCGGGAGTTACAATGAGCAGTTCTTC. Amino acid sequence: CASSLGVSGSYNEQFF.